This T cell receptor beta chain was recovered during a study of cytomegalovirus exposure and HLA in healthy donors. Notes on the study in general: Researchers left out some V segments, among them TRBV6-2 and TRBV6-3, as indistinguishable. An analysis was carried out later, and it reportedly showed fewer N-insertions in an Asian-associated ancestry cluster than the roughly 700-donor mean.

This CDR3 comprises 14 residues. V gave up 6 bases and J gave up 2 bases, with 11 bases separating them. The germline CDR1 and CDR2 sequences are LNHDA and SQIVND (reference sequence). For this clone: The target antigen is unknown.

In the PCR, 60 Vbeta and 13 Jbeta primers were used. Per the original data handling: The authors later counted roughly 77 million unique TCR beta chains, approximately 12 million of them shared. Produced via immunoSEQ multiplex PCR; TCRdb's table is partial and in-frame only. Clone size and V and J calls were adopted from that table, with D and trimming inferred from the DNA. The data hold approximately 160,000 clones, with approximately 86% observed a single time. At sampling all donors were nominally healthy, likely with unrecorded immune exposures. Sequences were obtained from PBMCs. The origin of this receptor is a male donor in good health and CMV-seronegative. This chain uses TRBV19 with TRBJ2-1, with no clear D. The CDR3 loop reads CASRTEFAYNEQFF. The CDR3 nucleotides are TGTGCCAGTAGGACGGAGTTTGCCTACAATGAGCAGTTCTTC.